One sample yielded the 7 T cell receptor beta chains listed below, sequenced in a study of human CD8 memory T cell subsets. TCR beta libraries were made by UMI-labeled 5' RACE. TCRdb re-called the 5' RACE reads and shows each CDR3 protein once, DNA omitted. The sample includes about 17,000 distinct CDR3 sequences. Sequenced sample: CD8+ T cells from PBMCs. All receptors derive from a human donor in good health.

The rearrangement uses TRBV3-1 and TRBJ1-4; TCRdb selects TRBD1, and the lack of DNA leaves this call unchecked. This CDR3 is built from 16 residues. CDR1 is LGHDT and CDR2 is YNNKEL in the germline V gene (reference sequence). Here the CDR3 reads CASSQGTTGTNEKLFF.

The gene calls are TRBV7-6 and TRBJ2-5. The CDR3 is made up of 16 amino acids. CDR1 and CDR2 from the germline V gene are SGHVS and FNYEAQ. This chain's CDR3 is CASSQRFAGPQETQYF.

The chain combines TRBV7-3 with TRBJ2-2; TCRdb picks TRBD1, but there is no DNA to check that call. The CDR3 is 16 amino acids. Germline CDR1 SGHTA, CDR2 FQGTGA. The CDR3 reads CASSPTGGESTGELFF.

The chain combines TRBV11-2 with TRBJ2-7; TCRdb outputs TRBD1, but without DNA this stays unchecked. The length of the CDR3 is 13 residues. Germline CDR1 reads SGHAT; CDR2 reads FQNNGV. The CDR3 sequence: CASSPGGHYEQYF.

The rearrangement joins TRBV9 to TRBJ2-7; TCRdb lists TRBD1, though no DNA is available to test this call. This CDR3 region has 15 residues. Germline V lookup: CDR1 SGDLS, CDR2 YYNGEE. CDR3: CASSVSGTAYYEQYF.

The chain recombines TRBV19 with TRBJ1-6. This CDR3 is built from 17 residues. CDR1 and CDR2 (germline): LNHDA, SQIVND (reference sequence). CDR3 loop: CASSPFPSGVRNSPLHF.

The chain uses TRBV28 and TRBJ2-1; checking the TCRdb D call of TRBD1 is not possible without DNA. The CDR3 is 14 residues long. The germline CDR1 and CDR2 sequences are MDHEN and SYDVKM. This chain's CDR3 is CASSSGQGLNEQFF. The full variable domain, completed using reference TRBV28 and TRBJ2-1, is DVKVTQSSRYLVKRTGEKVFLECVQDMDHENMFWYRQDPGLGLRLIYFSYDVKMKEKGDIPEGYSVSREKKERFSLILESASTNQTSMYLCASSSGQGLNEQFFGPGTRLTVL.